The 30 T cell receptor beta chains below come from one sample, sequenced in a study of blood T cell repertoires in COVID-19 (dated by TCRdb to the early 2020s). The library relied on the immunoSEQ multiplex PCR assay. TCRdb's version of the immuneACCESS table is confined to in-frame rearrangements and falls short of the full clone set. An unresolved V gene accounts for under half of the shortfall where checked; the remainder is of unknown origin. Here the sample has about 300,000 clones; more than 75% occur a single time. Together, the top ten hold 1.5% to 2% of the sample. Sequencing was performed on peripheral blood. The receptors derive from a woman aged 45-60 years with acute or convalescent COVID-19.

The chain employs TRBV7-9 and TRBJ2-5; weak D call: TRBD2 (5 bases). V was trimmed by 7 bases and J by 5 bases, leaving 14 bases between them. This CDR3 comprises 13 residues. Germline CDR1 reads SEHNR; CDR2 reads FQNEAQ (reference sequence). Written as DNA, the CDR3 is TGTGCCAGCAAAGGGAGACCTGGGGAGACCCAGTACTTC. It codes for CASKGRPGETQYF. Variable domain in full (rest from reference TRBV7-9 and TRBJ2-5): DTGVSQNPRHKITKRGQNVTFRCDPISEHNRLYWYRQTLGQGPEFLTYFQNEAQLEKSRLLSDRFSAERPKGSFSTLEIQRTEQGDSAMYLCASKGRPGETQYFGPGTRLLVL.

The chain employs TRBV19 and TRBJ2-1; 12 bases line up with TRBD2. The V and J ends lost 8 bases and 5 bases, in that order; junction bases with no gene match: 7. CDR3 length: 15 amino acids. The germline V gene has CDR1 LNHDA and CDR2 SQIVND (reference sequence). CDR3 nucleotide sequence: TGTGCCAGTTCATCTAGCGGGAGGGCCAACAATGAGCAGTTCTTC. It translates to CASSSSGRANNEQFF.

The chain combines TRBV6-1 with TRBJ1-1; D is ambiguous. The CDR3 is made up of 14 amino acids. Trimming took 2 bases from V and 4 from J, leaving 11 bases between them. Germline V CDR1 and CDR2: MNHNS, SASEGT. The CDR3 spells CASSEPGSRTEAFF. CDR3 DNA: TGTGCCAGCAGTGAACCAGGTTCACGCACTGAAGCTTTCTTT.

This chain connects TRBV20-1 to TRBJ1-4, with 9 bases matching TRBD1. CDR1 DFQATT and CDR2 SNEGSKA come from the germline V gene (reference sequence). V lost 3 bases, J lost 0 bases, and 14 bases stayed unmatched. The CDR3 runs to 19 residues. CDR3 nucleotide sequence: TGCAGTGCTAGTCCTTTGTTGGGACAGGGACGTGCAACTAATGAAAAACTGTTTTTT. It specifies CSASPLLGQGRATNEKLFF.

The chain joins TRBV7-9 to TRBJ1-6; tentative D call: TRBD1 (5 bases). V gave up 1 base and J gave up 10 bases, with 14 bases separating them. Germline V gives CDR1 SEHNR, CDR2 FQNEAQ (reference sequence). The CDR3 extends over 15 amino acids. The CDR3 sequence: CASSLGGGVVSPLHF. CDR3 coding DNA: TGTGCCAGCAGCTTAGGGGGAGGGGTAGTGTCACCCCTCCACTTT.

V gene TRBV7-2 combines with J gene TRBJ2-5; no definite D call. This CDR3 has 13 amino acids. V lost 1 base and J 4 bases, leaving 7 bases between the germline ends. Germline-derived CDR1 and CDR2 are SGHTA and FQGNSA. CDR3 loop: CASSLGFRETQYF. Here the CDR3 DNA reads TGTGCCAGCAGCTTAGGGTTCAGAGAGACCCAGTACTTC.

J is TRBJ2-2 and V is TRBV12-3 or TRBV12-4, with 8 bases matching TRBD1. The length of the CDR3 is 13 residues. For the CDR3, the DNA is TGTGCTGGACAGGGCATGAACACCGGGGAGCTGTTTTTT. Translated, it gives CAGQGMNTGELFF.

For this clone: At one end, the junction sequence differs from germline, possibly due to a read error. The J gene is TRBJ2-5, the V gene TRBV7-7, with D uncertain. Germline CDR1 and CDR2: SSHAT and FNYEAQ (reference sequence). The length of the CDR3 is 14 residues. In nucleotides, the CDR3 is TGTGCTAGCAGCTTAACGGCGGTACAAGAGACCCAGTACTTC. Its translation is CASSLTAVQETQYF.

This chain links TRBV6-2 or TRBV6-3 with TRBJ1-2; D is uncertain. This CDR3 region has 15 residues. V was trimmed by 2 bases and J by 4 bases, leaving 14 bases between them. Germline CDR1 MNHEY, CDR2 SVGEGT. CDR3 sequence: CASSYLGRTIYGYTF. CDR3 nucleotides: TGTGCCAGCAGTTACCTAGGCCGAACGATCTATGGCTACACCTTC.

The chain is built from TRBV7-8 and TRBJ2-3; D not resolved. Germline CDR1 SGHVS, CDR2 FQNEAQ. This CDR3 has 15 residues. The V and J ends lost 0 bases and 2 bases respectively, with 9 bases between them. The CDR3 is CASSLALQFTDTQYF. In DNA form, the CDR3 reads TGTGCCAGCAGCTTAGCGCTACAGTTCACAGATACGCAGTATTTT.

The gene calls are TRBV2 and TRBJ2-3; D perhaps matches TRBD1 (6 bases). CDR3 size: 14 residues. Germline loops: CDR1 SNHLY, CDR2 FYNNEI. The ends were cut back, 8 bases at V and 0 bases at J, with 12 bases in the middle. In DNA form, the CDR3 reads TGTGCCAGCTCCCGACAGGTTAGCACAGATACGCAGTATTTT. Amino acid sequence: CASSRQVSTDTQYF.

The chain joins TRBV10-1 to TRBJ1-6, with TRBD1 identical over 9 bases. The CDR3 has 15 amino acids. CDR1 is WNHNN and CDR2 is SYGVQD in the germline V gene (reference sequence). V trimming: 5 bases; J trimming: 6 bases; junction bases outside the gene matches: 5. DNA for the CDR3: TGCGCCAGCAGTTTACAGGGGGCTTTTAATTCACCCCTCCACTTT. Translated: CASSLQGAFNSPLHF.

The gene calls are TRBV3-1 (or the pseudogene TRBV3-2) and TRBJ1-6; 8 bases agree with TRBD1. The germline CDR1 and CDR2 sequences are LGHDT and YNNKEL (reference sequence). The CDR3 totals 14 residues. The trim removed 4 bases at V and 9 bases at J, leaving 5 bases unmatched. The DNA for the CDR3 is TGTGCCAGCAGCCCGGACAGGGTTAGTTCACCCCTCCACTTT. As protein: CASSPDRVSSPLHF.

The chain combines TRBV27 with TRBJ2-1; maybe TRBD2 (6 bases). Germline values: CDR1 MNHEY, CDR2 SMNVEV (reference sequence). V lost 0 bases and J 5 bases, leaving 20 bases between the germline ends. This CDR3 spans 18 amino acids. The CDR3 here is CASSLSSGLGGRNNEQFF. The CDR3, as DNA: TGTGCCAGCAGTTTATCCTCAGGACTGGGAGGAAGGAACAATGAGCAGTTCTTC.

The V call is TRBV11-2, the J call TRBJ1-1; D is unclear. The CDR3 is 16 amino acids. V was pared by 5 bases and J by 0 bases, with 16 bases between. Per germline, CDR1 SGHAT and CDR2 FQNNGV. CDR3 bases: TGTGCCAGCAGCCCCTACCCAGGCAGCCTGAACACTGAAGCTTTCTTT. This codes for CASSPYPGSLNTEAFF.

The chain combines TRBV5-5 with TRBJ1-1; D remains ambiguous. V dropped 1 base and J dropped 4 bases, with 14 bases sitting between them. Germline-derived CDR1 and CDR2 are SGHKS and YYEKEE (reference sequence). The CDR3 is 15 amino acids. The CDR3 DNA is TGTGCCAGCAGCTTGTTACTTCAGGAGGGCACTGAAGCTTTCTTT. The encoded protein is CASSLLLQEGTEAFF.

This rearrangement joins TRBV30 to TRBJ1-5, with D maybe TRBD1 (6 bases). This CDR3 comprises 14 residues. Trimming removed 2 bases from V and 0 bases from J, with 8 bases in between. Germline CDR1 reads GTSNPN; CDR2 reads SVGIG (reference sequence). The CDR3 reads CAWSHRASNQPQHF. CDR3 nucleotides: TGTGCCTGGAGTCACAGGGCTAGCAATCAGCCCCAGCATTTT.

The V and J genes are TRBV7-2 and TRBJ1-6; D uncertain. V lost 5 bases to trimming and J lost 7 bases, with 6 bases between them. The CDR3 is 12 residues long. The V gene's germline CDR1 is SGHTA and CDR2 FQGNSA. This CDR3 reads CASSLINSPLHF. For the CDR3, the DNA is TGTGCCAGCAGCCTTATCAATTCACCCCTCCACTTT. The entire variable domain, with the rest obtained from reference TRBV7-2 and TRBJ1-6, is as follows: GAGVSQSPSNKVTEKGKDVELRCDPISGHTALYWYRQSLGQGLEFLIYFQGNSAPDKSGLPSDRFSAERTGGSVSTLTIQRTQQEDSAVYLCASSLINSPLHFGNGTRLTVT.

The CDR3 protein is CASSLQLAGGRSYNEQFF. For the CDR3, the DNA is TGTGCCAGCAGCTTACAACTAGCGGGAGGTAGGTCCTACAATGAGCAGTTCTTC. The genes are TRBV7-8 and TRBJ2-1; 12 nucleotides match TRBD2. Germline V gene data show CDR1 as SGHVS and CDR2 as FQNEAQ. This CDR3 is built from 18 residues. Losses at the gene ends were 2 bases for V and 1 base for J; bases not matched to a gene: 6.

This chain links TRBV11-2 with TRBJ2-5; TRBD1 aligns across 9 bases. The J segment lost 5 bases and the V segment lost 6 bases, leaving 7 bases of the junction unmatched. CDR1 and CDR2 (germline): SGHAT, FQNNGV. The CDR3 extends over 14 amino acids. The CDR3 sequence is CASSQQGAGETQYF. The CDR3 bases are TGTGCCAGCAGTCAACAGGGGGCGGGGGAGACCCAGTACTTC.

CDR3 sequence reads: CATSPHPGQEFQETQYF. CDR3 coding DNA: TGTGCCACCAGCCCCCATCCAGGACAGGAGTTTCAAGAGACCCAGTACTTC. V and J are TRBV24-1 and TRBJ2-5; TRBD1 aligns across 7 bases. V lost 7 bases to trimming and J lost 2 bases; unmatched junction nucleotides: 15. The CDR3 sequence is 17 residues long. Germline V gives CDR1 KGHDR, CDR2 SFDVKD.

CDR3 sequence reads: CASSVRTLRRGGTEAFF. CDR3 sequence (DNA): TGTGCCAGCAGCGTAAGAACTCTGCGGCGTGGTGGGACTGAAGCTTTCTTT. The rearrangement links TRBV7-2 to TRBJ1-1; D gene ambiguous. Per the germline V gene, CDR1 is SGHTA and CDR2 is FQGNSA. The germline V and J ends were trimmed by 5 bases and 5 bases, with 24 bases remaining between them. This CDR3 has 17 residues.

The DNA of the CDR3 is TGCAGCGTCCACAGGGCTATGAACACTGAAGCTTTCTTT. It yields the protein CSVHRAMNTEAFF. The rearrangement links TRBV29-1 to TRBJ1-1, with D perhaps TRBD1 (6 bases). The germline V and J ends were trimmed by 6 bases and 0 bases, with 11 bases remaining between them. The CDR3 loop spans 13 amino acids. Germline V gene data show CDR1 as SQVTM and CDR2 as ANQGSEA.

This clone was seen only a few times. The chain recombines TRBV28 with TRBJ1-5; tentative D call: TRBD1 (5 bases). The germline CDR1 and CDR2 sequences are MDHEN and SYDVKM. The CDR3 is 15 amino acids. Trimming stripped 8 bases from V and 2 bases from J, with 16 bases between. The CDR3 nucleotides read TGTGCCAGCGTTGGGGCCCAGGGTGGCAATCAGCCCCAGCATTTT. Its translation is CASVGAQGGNQPQHF.

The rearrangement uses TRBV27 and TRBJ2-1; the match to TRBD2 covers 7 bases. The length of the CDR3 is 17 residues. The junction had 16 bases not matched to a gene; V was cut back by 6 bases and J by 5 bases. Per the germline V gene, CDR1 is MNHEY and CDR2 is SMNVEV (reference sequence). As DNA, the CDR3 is TGTGCCAGCAGCCTAGCCCGAGCGGGGTGGGGGAACAATGAGCAGTTCTTC. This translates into CASSLARAGWGNNEQFF.

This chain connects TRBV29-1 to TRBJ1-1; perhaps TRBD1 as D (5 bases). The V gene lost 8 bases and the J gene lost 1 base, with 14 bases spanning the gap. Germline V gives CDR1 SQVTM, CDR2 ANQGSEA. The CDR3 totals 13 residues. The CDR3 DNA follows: TGCAGCTCGATTCGGCAGGGGAACACTGAAGCTTTCTTT. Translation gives CSSIRQGNTEAFF. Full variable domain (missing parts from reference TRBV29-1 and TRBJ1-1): SAVISQKPSRDICQRGTSLTIQCQVDSQVTMMFWYRQQPGQSLTLIATANQGSEATYESGFVIDKFPISRPNLTFSTLTVSNMSPEDSSIYLCSSIRQGNTEAFFGQGTRLTVV.

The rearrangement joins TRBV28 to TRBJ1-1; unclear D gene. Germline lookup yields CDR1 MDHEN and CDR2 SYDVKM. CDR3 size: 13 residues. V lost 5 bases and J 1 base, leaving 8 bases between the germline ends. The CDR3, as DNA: TGTGCCAGCAGTATCGGTACGAACACTGAAGCTTTCTTT. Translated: CASSIGTNTEAFF.

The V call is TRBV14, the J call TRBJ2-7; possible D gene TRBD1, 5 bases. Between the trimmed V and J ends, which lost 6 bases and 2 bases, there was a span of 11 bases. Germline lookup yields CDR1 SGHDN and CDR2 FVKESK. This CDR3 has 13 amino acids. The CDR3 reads CASRGQWAYEQYF. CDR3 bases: TGTGCCAGCAGGGGGCAATGGGCCTACGAGCAGTACTTC.

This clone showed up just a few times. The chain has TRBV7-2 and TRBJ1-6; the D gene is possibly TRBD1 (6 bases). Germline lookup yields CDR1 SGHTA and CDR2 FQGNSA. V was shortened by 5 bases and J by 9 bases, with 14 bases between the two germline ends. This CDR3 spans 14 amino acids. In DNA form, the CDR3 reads TGTGCCAGCAGCGCCACAGGGAATGGTTCACCCCTCCACTTT. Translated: CASSATGNGSPLHF.

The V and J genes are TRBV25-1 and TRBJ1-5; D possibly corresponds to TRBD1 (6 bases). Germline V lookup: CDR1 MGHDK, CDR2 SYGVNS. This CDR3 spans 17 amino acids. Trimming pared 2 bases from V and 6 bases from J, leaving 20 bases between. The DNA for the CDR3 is TGTGCCAGCAGTGAAGACAGGACCCGACAAGTCGGTCAGCCCCAGCATTTT. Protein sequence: CASSEDRTRQVGQPQHF.